The clone carrying this TCR beta chain has only a few counts. What it binds is not known. CDR1 and CDR2 from the germline V gene are LNHNV and YYDKDF (reference sequence). Germline trimming cut 3 bases from V and 2 bases from J; bases unmatched to any gene: 5. This CDR3 spans 16 amino acids. The TCR beta cDNA libraries carried unique molecular identifiers. It was from roughly 0.93 to 9.6 million T cells that roughly 0.5 million cDNA molecules came. TCRdb ran MiXCR on the PCR reads and lists one entry per CDR3 protein. The sample has around 400,000 distinct CDR3 sequences; approximately 39% are singletons. These data come from a study of post-analysis software for immune sequencing data. The wider study: Both relapsing-remitting and secondary progressive multiple sclerosis featured among the disease courses, as did progressive-relapsing multiple sclerosis. Study conclusions and caveats: Strong co-clustering by F measure linked samples that shared a preparation batch. A significant reduction in normalized Chao1 diversity was observed in multiple sclerosis patients versus controls. A few TRBV segments appeared more often in patients than in controls, and TRBV5-6, TRBV5-1 and TRBV20-1 were among these.

Sequencing was performed on blood. The chain couples TRBV15 to TRBJ2-5; 11 positions agree with TRBD2. The sequence derives from a girl aged 2 to 9 with multiple sclerosis. CDR3 bases: TGTGCCACCAGCAGGAGGACTAGCGGGCCTCAAGAGACCCAGTACTTC. Encoded protein: CATSRRTSGPQETQYF. The full variable domain, its missing parts supplied by reference TRBV15 and TRBJ2-5, is DAMVIQNPRYQVTQFGKPVTLSCSQTLNHNVMYWYQQKSSQAPKLLFHYYDKDFNNEADTPDNFQSRRPNTSFCFLDIRSPGLGDTAMYLCATSRRTSGPQETQYFGPGTRLLVL.